Below, one TCR beta chain is given with its context. This CDR3 spans 15 amino acids. The V segment lost 7 bases and the J segment 5 bases; nucleotides outside the gene matches: 12. Germline loops: CDR1 PRHDT, CDR2 FYEKMQ (reference sequence). Researchers ran the PCR with 60 Vbeta and 13 Jbeta primers. The table came from immunoSEQ multiplex PCR; TCRdb's copy has only in-frame clones and leaves some out. The sample has more than 110,000 clones; around 85% are singletons. The sample belongs to a study of cytomegalovirus exposure and HLA in healthy donors. The receptor's source is a man aged 40-50 years in good health and CMV-seropositive. The chain is built from TRBV13 and TRBJ1-1; 8 bases map to TRBD1. The sequencing sample was made of PBMCs. CDR3: CASTATGRGRTEAFF. DNA of the CDR3: TGTGCCAGCACCGCGACTGGCAGGGGGCGGACTGAAGCTTTCTTT.